The clone carrying this T cell receptor beta chain was recorded only once. The table came from immunoSEQ multiplex PCR; TCRdb's copy has only in-frame clones and leaves some out. This table holds approximately 250,000 clones, roughly 80% found once. The data are from a study of blood T cell repertoires in COVID-19. This CDR3 is 12 amino acids long. The V end was cut by 0 bases, the J end by 0 bases, with 3 bases between. Looked up from germline, CDR1 is SQVTM and CDR2 is ANQGSEA. The source is a man aged 60 to 69 with acute or convalescent COVID-19. Source material: peripheral blood. This sequence joins TRBV29-1 and TRBJ2-7; the D is unclear. The CDR3 DNA is TGCAGCGTTGAAGACAACTCCTACGAGCAGTACTTC. This encodes CSVEDNSYEQYF.